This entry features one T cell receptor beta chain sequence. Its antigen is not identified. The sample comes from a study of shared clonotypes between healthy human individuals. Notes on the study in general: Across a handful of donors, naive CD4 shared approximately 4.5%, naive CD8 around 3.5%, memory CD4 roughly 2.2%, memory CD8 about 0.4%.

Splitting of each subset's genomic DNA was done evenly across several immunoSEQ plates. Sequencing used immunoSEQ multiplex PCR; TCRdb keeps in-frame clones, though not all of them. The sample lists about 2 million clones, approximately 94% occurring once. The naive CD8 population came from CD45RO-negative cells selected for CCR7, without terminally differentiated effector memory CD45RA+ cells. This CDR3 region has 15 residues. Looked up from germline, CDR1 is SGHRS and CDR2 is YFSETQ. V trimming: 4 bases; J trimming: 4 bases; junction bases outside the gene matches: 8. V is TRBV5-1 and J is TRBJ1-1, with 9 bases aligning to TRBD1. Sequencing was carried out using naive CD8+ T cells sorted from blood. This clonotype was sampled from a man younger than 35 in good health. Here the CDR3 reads CASSPWTGEGTEAFF. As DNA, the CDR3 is TGCGCCAGCAGCCCGTGGACAGGGGAAGGCACTGAAGCTTTCTTT.